This TCR beta chain was profiled in a study of PD-1 blockade in classical Hodgkin lymphoma. The assay was immunoSEQ multiplex PCR, and TCRdb's table has in-frame clones only and misses some. The sample includes around 150,000 clones, nearly 80% of them seen just once. The CDR3 covers 13 residues. CDR1 MDHEN and CDR2 SYDVKM come from the germline V gene. V gave up 2 bases and J gave up 3 bases, with 7 bases separating them. On this clone itself: What it binds is not known.

General study points: Significant TCR diversity gains by C4D1 occurred in CD4+ but not CD8+ cells.

Each patient relapsed following autologous stem cell transplantation, and prior brentuximab vedotin exposure differed. V and J are TRBV28 and TRBJ1-1, with TRBD1 as a possible D gene (5 bases). The sample in question was peripheral blood mononuclear cells (PBMCs), obtained before the second cycle of nivolumab. The TCR sequence derives from a human donor with classical Hodgkin lymphoma. The CDR3 region has the DNA TGTGCCAGCAGTTTAGCACAGGACACTGAAGCTTTCTTT. Translation gives CASSLAQDTEAFF. Filled out from reference TRBV28 and TRBJ1-1, the complete variable domain reads DVKVTQSSRYLVKRTGEKVFLECVQDMDHENMFWYRQDPGLGLRLIYFSYDVKMKEKGDIPEGYSVSREKKERFSLILESASTNQTSMYLCASSLAQDTEAFFGQGTRLTVV.